The rows below give T cell receptor beta chains drawn from one sample of a study of identical twins. From the 5' RACE reads, TCRdb called clonotypes with MiXCR, one entry per CDR3 protein. The table shows around 960,000 distinct CDR3 sequences, with approximately 13% occurring only once. The data also belong to a second study, concerning yellow fever vaccine responses in identical twins.

The sequenced material came from PBMCs. The receptors here all came from a woman aged 18-29 years in good health. Each CDR3 is given with its conserved first and last residue. The D gene is left open where the match is weak. The size of a clone is reported for some rows only, either as once, few or many, or as a class for expanded clones.

DNA	CDR3	J	size	V	D	length
TGTGCCACCAGCTCCGGAAGGGGGGTAGTGCAGTTCTTC	CATSSGRGVVQFF	TRBJ2-1	NA	TRBV15	NA	13
TGTGCCAGCTCACCACCGGGAACTAGCGGGGTCTACGAGCAGTACTTC	CASSPPGTSGVYEQYF	TRBJ2-7	NA	TRBV18	TRBD2	16
TGCAGTGCGGGGACAGCCAACTACGAGCAGTACTTC	CSAGTANYEQYF	TRBJ2-7	NA	TRBV20-1	TRBD1	12
TGTGCCACTATCCGGGACAGCGGCACAGATACGCAGTATTTT	CATIRDSGTDTQYF	TRBJ2-3	NA	TRBV2	TRBD1	14
TGTGCCAGCGGATCTTCATTAGCGGGGGGCTACAATGAGCAGTTCTTC	CASGSSLAGGYNEQFF	TRBJ2-1	few	TRBV6-2/TRBV6-3	TRBD2	16
TGTGCCAGCAGTTTGCGAACTAGCTTCTCCTACGAGCAGTACTTC	CASSLRTSFSYEQYF	TRBJ2-7	few	TRBV28	NA	15
TGCAGTGCACCGCAAGACGGTAGACAGGGCCCATATTCACCCCTCCACTTT	CSAPQDGRQGPYSPLHF	TRBJ1-6	few	TRBV20-1	TRBD1	17
TGCAGTGCTAGTTTGCGGGGGGTAGGCGGTGAGCAGTTCTTC	CSASLRGVGGEQFF	TRBJ2-1	few	TRBV20-1	TRBD2	14
TGTGCCAGCAGTTACTCGAAAGGTGGCAATCAGCCCCAGCATTTT	CASSYSKGGNQPQHF	TRBJ1-5	many	TRBV6-5	NA	15
TGTGCCAGCAGCCCCTCCCGAGAGAATCAGCCCCAGCATTTT	CASSPSRENQPQHF	TRBJ1-5	few	TRBV5-5	NA	14
TGTGCCAGCAGAGCCGGGACATACCCAGGGGCTGAAGCTTTCTTT	CASRAGTYPGAEAFF	TRBJ1-1	many	TRBV12-3/TRBV12-4	NA	15
TGCAGCCCCGAAGCGGGGACCTCCTACAATGAGCAGTTCTTC	CSPEAGTSYNEQFF	TRBJ2-1	NA	TRBV20-1	TRBD2	14
TGTGCCAGCAGCCGTCCTAGCGCCCGCACAGATACGCAGTATTTT	CASSRPSARTDTQYF	TRBJ2-3	few	TRBV11-2	NA	15
TGCGCCAGCAGCTTGGCGGACAGCCAACAGTTCTTC	CASSLADSQQFF	TRBJ2-1	NA	TRBV5-1	NA	12
TGTGCCAGCATCGGGCTCACAGCTTTCTTT	CASIGLTAFF	TRBJ1-1	NA	TRBV2	NA	10
TGTGCCAGCAGTCGAGGGGGGTATGAGCAGTTCTTC	CASSRGGYEQFF	TRBJ2-1	many	TRBV7-2	NA	12
TGTGCCAGCAGCCAAGCGCGACTAGCGGGTTACAATGAGCAGTTCTTC	CASSQARLAGYNEQFF	TRBJ2-1	few	TRBV3-1	TRBD2	16
TGCAGCGTTGACAGTAAGGGAGCCGAGCAGTACTTC	CSVDSKGAEQYF	TRBJ2-7	many	TRBV29-1	NA	12